A selection of T cell receptor beta chains follows, all from one sample in a study of CD8 T cells in Susac syndrome. MiXCR was run by TCRdb on the immunoSEQ multiplex PCR reads, yielding one entry per CDR3 protein. The data contain approximately 150,000 distinct CDR3 sequences, 85% to 95% of them singletons. The specimen was CD4+ T cells from PBMCs. The receptors were sampled from a human donor with multiple sclerosis. Each CDR3 is given with its conserved first and last residue. A D gene is named only where the DNA matches it firmly. Size is stated for part of the rows, as once, few or many counts, or as a class when the clone is expanded.

d_gene	v_gene	abundance	len	j_gene	CDR3nt	CDR3aa
TRBD1	TRBV28	-	15	TRBJ1-4	TGTGCCAGCAGCCTAACAGGGGCTCCGAATGAAAAACTGTTTTTT	CASSLTGAPNEKLFF
-	TRBV19	-	15	TRBJ1-5	TGTGCCAGTACTCCGGACAGCGATAGCAATCAGCCCCAGCATTTT	CASTPDSDSNQPQHF
-	TRBV27	-	9	TRBJ2-5	TGTGCCAGCAGTTTAGATCAGTACTTC	CASSLDQYF
-	TRBV3-1	-	11	TRBJ1-4	TGTGCCAGCAGCCAACAAGGGGGACTGTTTTTT	CASSQQGGLFF
-	TRBV20-1	-	11	TRBJ1-2	TGCAGTGCTCTGAGCCGGAGGGGCTACACCTTC	CSALSRRGYTF
-	TRBV6-7	-	11	TRBJ1-1	TGTGCCAGCATATCCCAAGATGAAGCTTTCTTT	CASISQDEAFF
TRBD2	TRBV11-1	-	15	TRBJ2-7	TGTGCCAGCAGCAGACTAGCGGGATTCTCCTACGAGCAGTACTTC	CASSRLAGFSYEQYF
TRBD1	TRBV5-1	-	15	TRBJ1-2	TGCGCCAGCAGCGAAGGACAGGGGGGTAACTATGGCTACACCTTC	CASSEGQGGNYGYTF
TRBD2	TRBV7-9	-	15	TRBJ2-7	TGTGCCAGCAGCGTCCGGACTAGCGGGATTTACGAGCAGTACTTC	CASSVRTSGIYEQYF
-	TRBV28	-	16	TRBJ1-6	TGTGCCAGCAGTCTAGGGGGTGGGGGGGCTCGTTCACCCCTCCACTTT	CASSLGGGGARSPLHF
-	TRBV20-1	-	13	TRBJ1-5	TGCAGTGGTTCGCCAGGGGATCATCAGCCCCAGCATTTT	CSGSPGDHQPQHF
TRBD1	TRBV29-1	-	12	TRBJ2-5	TGCAGCGTTGGGACAGGGACGGAGACCCAGTACTTC	CSVGTGTETQYF
TRBD1	TRBV28	once	15	TRBJ2-7	TGTGCCAGCAGTGGCTCCGGGACAGGTTCACACGAGCAGTACTTC	CASSGSGTGSHEQYF
-	TRBV24-1	-	14	TRBJ2-5	TGTGCCACCAGTGGGTCCACCTTACAAGAGACCCAGTACTTC	CATSGSTLQETQYF
TRBD2	TRBV7-3	-	15	TRBJ2-7	TGTGCCAGCAGCCTCGGGACTAGCGGCTCCTACGAGCAGTACTTC	CASSLGTSGSYEQYF
-	TRBV29-1	-	12	TRBJ1-5	TGCAGCGTTGCCGAGCCCAATCAGCCCCAGCATTTT	CSVAEPNQPQHF
TRBD2	TRBV7-3	-	14	TRBJ2-1	TGTGCCAGCAGCCCGGGACTAGTCGGGAATGAGCAGTTCTTC	CASSPGLVGNEQFF
TRBD1	TRBV5-1	-	16	TRBJ2-2	TGCGCCAGCAGCTTGGGGGACAGGGAGGACACCGGGGAGCTGTTTTTT	CASSLGDREDTGELFF
-	TRBV6-5	-	13	TRBJ1-3	TGTGCCAGCAGCTCTGCCGCTGGAAACACCATATATTTT	CASSSAAGNTIYF
-	TRBV4-1	-	22	TRBJ2-2	TGCGCCAGCAGCCAAGAGGGGATTAGCGGGTTGAAGGGGGTGGGATCCACCGGGGAGCTGTTTTTT	CASSQEGISGLKGVGSTGELFF
TRBD1	TRBV18	-	15	TRBJ2-4	TGTGCCAGCTCACCCGGGACAGACCCCAAAAACATTCAGTACTTC	CASSPGTDPKNIQYF
TRBD1	TRBV29-1	-	14	TRBJ2-3	TGCAGCGTTGACAGGGGGCAGTGGACAGATACGCAGTATTTT	CSVDRGQWTDTQYF
-	TRBV28	-	14	TRBJ1-6	TGTGCCAGCAGTATGGGACGCCGTAATTCACCCCTCCACTTT	CASSMGRRNSPLHF
-	TRBV5-1	-	14	TRBJ2-6	TGCGCCACCCAGGTTACTCTGGGGGCCAACGTCCTGACTTTC	CATQVTLGANVLTF
TRBD2	TRBV20-1	-	14	TRBJ2-1	TGCAGTGCTATCGGGACTAGCGGTGACAATGAGCAGTTCTTC	CSAIGTSGDNEQFF
TRBD1	TRBV5-8	-	15	TRBJ2-1	TGTGCCAGCAGCCTGCTTGGGACAGGGATAGATGAGCAGTTCTTC	CASSLLGTGIDEQFF
TRBD2	TRBV30	-	17	TRBJ2-1	TGTGCCTGGAGTATAGAACGGACTAGCGGGGTGGGTGGTGAGCAGTTCTTC	CAWSIERTSGVGGEQFF
-	TRBV30	-	11	TRBJ2-1	TGTGCCTGGACCCTTCAGACTGAGCAGTTCTTC	CAWTLQTEQFF
-	TRBV2	-	14	TRBJ1-5	TGTGCCAGCAAGTTTCAGGTTAGCAATCAGCCCCAGCATTTT	CASKFQVSNQPQHF
TRBD1	TRBV5-4	-	15	TRBJ2-7	TGTGCCAGCAGCTTAGGACAGGGGGCCTCCTACGAGCAGTACTTC	CASSLGQGASYEQYF
-	TRBV5-5	few	12	TRBJ2-3	TGTGCCAGCAGCTTGGAGGTAGATACGCAGTATTTT	CASSLEVDTQYF
-	TRBV11-2	-	17	TRBJ1-2	TGTGCCTGTAAGGAGGGGTTTTATACTAGGGACAAGATGGGCTACACCTTC	CACKEGFYTRDKMGYTF
-	TRBV7-9	-	16	TRBJ2-4	TGTGCCAGCAGTCCCCAGCAGACATTAGCCAAAAACATTCAGTACTTC	CASSPQQTLAKNIQYF
-	TRBV20-1	-	11	TRBJ2-7	TGCAGTGCTAGAGTTGGGTTCGGGCAGTACTTC	CSARVGFGQYF
-	TRBV12-3/TRBV12-4	-	14	TRBJ1-3	TGTGCCAGCAGCCTCGCGTGGGCTGGAAACACCATATATTTT	CASSLAWAGNTIYF
-	TRBV2	once	13	TRBJ2-3	TGTGCCAGCAGTAAGGACAGCACAGATACGCAGTATTTT	CASSKDSTDTQYF
-	TRBV12-3/TRBV12-4	once	11	TRBJ2-1	TGTGCCAGCAGTTTAGAGAGTGAGCAGTTCTTC	CASSLESEQFF
TRBD2	TRBV9	once	14	TRBJ2-2	TGTGCCAGCAACAACCCGGGGGGTACCGGGGAGCTGTTTTTT	CASNNPGGTGELFF
TRBD1	TRBV11-2	once	16	TRBJ1-2	TGTGCCAGCAGCCCTGGGGGCGTAAGGGGGCAGGCTGGCTACACCTTC	CASSPGGVRGQAGYTF
TRBD2	TRBV18	-	16	TRBJ2-7	TGTGCCAGCTCACCACCGGCTAGCGGAGACACCTACGAGCAGTACTTC	CASSPPASGDTYEQYF
-	TRBV12-3/TRBV12-4	-	15	TRBJ2-1	TGTGCCAGCAGTCCCACATGGGGAGCGAACAATGAGCAGTTCTTC	CASSPTWGANNEQFF
TRBD2	TRBV29-1	once	14	TRBJ2-3	TGCAGCGTTGTCAAAGCGGGGAGCACAGATACGCAGTATTTT	CSVVKAGSTDTQYF
-	TRBV6-5	-	13	TRBJ1-1	TGTGCCAGCAGTTACCGACTGAACACTGAAGCTTTCTTT	CASSYRLNTEAFF
-	TRBV20-1	-	10	TRBJ2-1	TGCAGTGCCTTGTGGAATGAGCAGTTCTTC	CSALWNEQFF
-	TRBV2	-	10	TRBJ1-2	TGTGCCAGCTCCAACAGGGCTCCCACCTTC	CASSNRAPTF
TRBD2	TRBV29-1	-	14	TRBJ2-3	TGCAGCGTTCGTAGCGGGGGGCCGGGGGATACGCAGTATTTT	CSVRSGGPGDTQYF
-	TRBV27	once	14	TRBJ1-2	TGTGCCAGCAGCCTCAGACAGAGCAACTATGGCTACACCTTC	CASSLRQSNYGYTF
-	TRBV7-3	-	15	TRBJ2-7	TGTGCCAGCAGCTTAGGTCCTGGGGGCTCCTACGAGCAGTACTTC	CASSLGPGGSYEQYF
TRBD1	TRBV20-1	once	16	TRBJ1-2	TGCAGTGCTATCCCATCGGCAGGGGGCTTCAGCTATGGCTACACCTTC	CSAIPSAGGFSYGYTF
-	TRBV29-1	-	10	TRBJ1-4	TGCAGCGCAGGGAGCGAAAAACTGTTTTTT	CSAGSEKLFF
-	TRBV3-1	-	14	TRBJ1-1	TGTGCCAGCAGCCAAGGGACGGGGAACACTGAAGCTTTCTTT	CASSQGTGNTEAFF
-	TRBV27	-	16	TRBJ1-2	TGTGCCAGCAGTTTGGAATACTCGCAGTTTAACTATGGCTACACCTTC	CASSLEYSQFNYGYTF
-	TRBV24-1	-	15	TRBJ2-3	TGTGCCACCAGTGATCCATCTACCGACCAGGGTACGCAGTATTTT	CATSDPSTDQGTQYF
-	TRBV2	once	13	TRBJ1-2	TGTGCCAGCTGCGCCTCTTATAACTATGGCTACACCTTC	CASCASYNYGYTF
-	TRBV12-3/TRBV12-4	-	14	TRBJ2-7	TGTGCCAGCAGTTTAAAGCGGGACAGCTTCGAGCAGTACTTC	CASSLKRDSFEQYF
-	TRBV27	-	19	TRBJ2-3	TGTGCCAGCAGTTCCTTGGGACAGGGGACGGGACTAGCCGCAGATACGCAGTATTTT	CASSSLGQGTGLAADTQYF
TRBD2	TRBV19	-	14	TRBJ2-3	TGTGCCAGTAGTGGGCTAGCGGCGGGAGATACGCAGTATTTT	CASSGLAAGDTQYF
TRBD2	TRBV6-5	-	17	TRBJ2-3	TGTGCCAGCAGTTACTCGGGACTAGCGGGAGGGCCGGATACGCAGTATTTT	CASSYSGLAGGPDTQYF
-	TRBV25-1	-	14	TRBJ1-4	TGTGCCAGCAGTGTCGCGGGGAAGAATGAAAAACTGTTTTTT	CASSVAGKNEKLFF